Below are 10 T cell receptor beta chains sequenced from a single sample in a study of blood T cell repertoires in COVID-19. The data were produced by immunoSEQ multiplex PCR, yet TCRdb's version contains in-frame clones alone and is incomplete. The data show about 140,000 clones, 70% to 90% seen once. Specimen: peripheral blood. The source is a woman aged 80 or over with acute or convalescent COVID-19.

This clone was observed a handful of times. The chain carries TRBV30 and TRBJ2-5; 7 bases are a match to TRBD1. The CDR3 loop spans 13 amino acids. In germline, CDR1 is GTSNPN, CDR2 SVGIG (reference sequence). J lost 2 bases, V lost 2 bases, and 2 bases had no gene match. CDR3 DNA: TGTGCCTGGAGTACGGGACAGCAAGAGACCCAGTACTTC. Its protein product is CAWSTGQQETQYF.

V usage is TRBV19 and J usage is TRBJ1-6; no clear D. CDR1 and CDR2 from the germline V gene are LNHDA and SQIVND (reference sequence). The CDR3 spans 12 residues. V was cut by 8 bases and J by 4 bases, with 6 bases left in between. The CDR3: CASSVYNSPLHF. The CDR3 bases are TGTGCCAGTTCTGTTTATAATTCACCCCTCCACTTT.

This chain joins TRBV4-3 and TRBJ1-1; D perhaps matches TRBD1 (6 bases). The V gene's germline CDR1 is LGHNA and CDR2 YSLEER. CDR3 length equals 14 residues. V was shortened by 0 bases and J by 7 bases, with 12 bases between the two germline ends. The DNA for the CDR3 is TGCGCCAGCAGCCAAGAAGCAGGGACAAGTGAAGCTTTCTTT. Its protein is CASSQEAGTSEAFF.

V gene TRBV28 combines with J gene TRBJ1-2; TRBD1 matches at 7 bases. The CDR3 is made up of 12 amino acids. Germline CDR1 is MDHEN and CDR2 is SYDVKM. J was trimmed by 10 bases and V by 2 bases; bases with no gene match: 4. For the CDR3, the DNA is TGTGCCAGCAGTTTAGAACAGGGGATCTACACCTTC. Its protein is CASSLEQGIYTF.

The J gene is TRBJ2-7, the V gene TRBV18; weak D call: TRBD1 (7 bases). The CDR3 sequence is 14 residues long. Trimming removed 3 bases at V and 7 bases at J, with 16 bases between. Germline loops: CDR1 KGHSH, CDR2 LQKENI. For the CDR3, the DNA is TGTGCCAGCTCACCCAATACAGGGGCGGGGGAGCAGTACTTC. Amino acids: CASSPNTGAGEQYF.

The rearrangement uses TRBV3-1 (or the pseudogene TRBV3-2) and TRBJ2-5, with D tentatively TRBD2 (7 bases). V was shortened by 8 bases and J by 1 base, with 17 bases between the two germline ends. This CDR3 contains 15 residues. CDR1 and CDR2 from the germline V gene are LGHDT and YNNKEL (reference sequence). The CDR3 DNA reads TGTGCCAGCGTGACCATAAGGGGGGGCCAAGAGACCCAGTACTTC. Residues: CASVTIRGGQETQYF.

This clone came up once. V is TRBV5-1 and J is TRBJ2-5, with D possibly matching TRBD1 (5 bases). Trimming shortened V by 0 bases and J by 5 bases, and 17 bases separated the two germline ends. The CDR3 has 16 amino acids. The germline V gene encodes CDR1 SGHRS and CDR2 YFSETQ. The chain's CDR3 is CASSLGVAGSMETQYF. CDR3 nucleotide sequence: TGCGCCAGCAGCTTGGGGGTAGCAGGGTCTATGGAGACCCAGTACTTC. Variable domain in full (rest from reference TRBV5-1 and TRBJ2-5): KAGVTQTPRYLIKTRGQQVTLSCSPISGHRSVSWYQQTPGQGLQFLFEYFSETQRNKGNFPGRFSGRQFSNSRSEMNVSTLELGDSALYLCASSLGVAGSMETQYFGPGTRLLVL.

This clone has a single count. The chain carries TRBV19 and TRBJ1-2; D is unclear. The ends were cut back, 5 bases at V and 7 bases at J, with 11 bases in the middle. The CDR3 has 12 amino acids. In germline, CDR1 is LNHDA, CDR2 SQIVND (reference sequence). The CDR3 nucleotides read TGTGCCAGTAGTTTCCAGGCGGGTGGCTACACCTTC. Translated, it gives CASSFQAGGYTF.

The gene calls are TRBV5-4 and TRBJ1-3, with a possible D match to TRBD1 (6 bases). CDR1 and CDR2 from the germline V gene are SGHNT and YYREEE (reference sequence). This CDR3 is built from 14 residues. The V and J ends lost 4 bases and 2 bases respectively, with 10 bases between them. CDR3 residues: CASSANRAGNTIYF. In DNA, the CDR3 is TGTGCCAGCAGCGCGAACAGGGCTGGAAACACCATATATTTT.

The V gene is TRBV10-3, the J gene TRBJ1-2; D perhaps matches TRBD1 (5 bases). In germline, CDR1 is ENHRY, CDR2 SYGVKD. V lost 9 bases to trimming and J lost 4 bases, with 18 bases between them. This CDR3 has 14 residues. The CDR3 region is CAIGRDEGIYGYTF. CDR3 sequence (DNA): TGTGCCATTGGCAGGGATGAAGGCATCTATGGCTACACCTTC.